The clone carrying this T cell receptor beta chain was seen more than once but under ten times. Its target is not known. The data were taken from a study of T cell repertoires in cytomegalovirus infection. On the study more broadly: HLA-C-restricted CMV epitopes, recently identified, and well-studied HLA-B-restricted ones were used by the study. An indication of both CMV infection and matching HLA type came from public TCR beta signatures. Study-level findings and limits: CMV-specific TCR beta clonotypes restricted by HLA-C dominated the ex vivo response. Totalled public TCR beta family frequency picked out people who carried CMV plus the relevant HLA.

From the reads, TCRdb called clonotypes with MiXCR, one entry per CDR3 protein. Of 550,000 to 850,000 distinct CDR3 sequences in the sample, around 30% were seen once. The sequence came from a human donor in good health (CMV status not recorded). Some clones in this sample may be carry-over from other donors' samples. The sample in question was cultured PBMCs, obtained from culture after CMV antigen stimulation.

This CDR3 reads CASSRQGDGTDTQYF. CDR3 bases: TGTGCCAGCAGCAGACAGGGGGATGGCACAGATACGCAGTATTTT. The gene calls are TRBV7-9 and TRBJ2-3; 9 bases fit TRBD1. The germline V gene encodes CDR1 SEHNR and CDR2 FQNEAQ (reference sequence). CDR3 length: 15 residues. After removal of 5 bases from V and 1 base from J, the junction contained 4 bases not matched to a gene.